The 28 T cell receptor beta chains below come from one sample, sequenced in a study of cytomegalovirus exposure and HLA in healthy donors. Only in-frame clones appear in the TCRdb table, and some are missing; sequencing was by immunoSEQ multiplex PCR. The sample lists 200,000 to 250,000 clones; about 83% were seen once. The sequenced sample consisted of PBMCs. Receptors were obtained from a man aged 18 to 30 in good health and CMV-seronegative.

This CDR3 is CASSLDWDRSGNTIYF. The CDR3 DNA follows: TGTGCCAGCAGCTTGGATTGGGACAGGTCGGGAAACACCATATATTTT. The V and J genes are TRBV5-6 and TRBJ1-3; 8 nucleotides match TRBD1. Germline V gene lookup returns CDR1 SGHDT and CDR2 YYEEEE. Trimming took 0 bases from V and 4 from J; bases not matched to a gene: 6. The CDR3 contains 16 residues.

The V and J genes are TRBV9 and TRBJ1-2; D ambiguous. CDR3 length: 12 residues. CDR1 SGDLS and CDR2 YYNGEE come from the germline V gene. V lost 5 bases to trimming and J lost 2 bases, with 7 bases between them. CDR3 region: CASSFGNYGYTF. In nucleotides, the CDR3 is TGTGCCAGCAGTTTCGGGAACTATGGCTACACCTTC.

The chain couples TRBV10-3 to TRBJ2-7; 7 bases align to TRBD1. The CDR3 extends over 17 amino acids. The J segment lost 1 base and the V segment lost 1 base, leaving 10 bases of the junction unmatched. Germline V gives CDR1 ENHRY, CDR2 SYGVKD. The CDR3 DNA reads TGTGCCATCAGTGAGTTCGCTACGACAGGGATTTCCTACGAGCAGTACTTC. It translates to CAISEFATTGISYEQYF.

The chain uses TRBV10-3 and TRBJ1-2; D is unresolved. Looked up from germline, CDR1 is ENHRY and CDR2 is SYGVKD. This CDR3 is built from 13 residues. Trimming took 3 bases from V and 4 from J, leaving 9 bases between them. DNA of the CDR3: TGTGCCATCAGTGAAGAGGAGGCCTATGGCTACACCTTC. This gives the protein CAISEEEAYGYTF.

The CDR3 DNA reads as TGTGCCAGCAGTGAAGCGAGTCAGGTTTGGGGCTACACCTTC. It yields the protein CASSEASQVWGYTF. The V and J genes are TRBV6-1 and TRBJ1-2, with D unresolved. The CDR3 has 14 amino acids. Germline V gene data show CDR1 as MNHNS and CDR2 as SASEGT. Trimming took off 0 bases at V and 8 bases at J, with 13 bases between the two ends.

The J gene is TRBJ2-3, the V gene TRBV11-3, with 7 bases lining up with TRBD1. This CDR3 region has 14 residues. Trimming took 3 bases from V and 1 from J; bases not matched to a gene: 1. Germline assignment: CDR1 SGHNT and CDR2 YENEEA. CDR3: CASSFGQGTDTQYF. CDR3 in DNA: TGTGCCAGCAGCTTCGGACAGGGCACAGATACGCAGTATTTT.

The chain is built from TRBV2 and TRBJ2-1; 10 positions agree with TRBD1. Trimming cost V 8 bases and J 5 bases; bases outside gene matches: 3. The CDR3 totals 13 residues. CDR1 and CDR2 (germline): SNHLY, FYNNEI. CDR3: CASRDRGHNEQFF. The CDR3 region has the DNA TGTGCCAGCCGGGACAGGGGCCACAATGAGCAGTTCTTC. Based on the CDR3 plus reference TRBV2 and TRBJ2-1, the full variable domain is EPEVTQTPSHQVTQMGQEVILRCVPISNHLYFYWYRQILGQKVEFLVSFYNNEISEKSEIFDDQFSVERPDGSNFTLKIRSTKLEDSAMYFCASRDRGHNEQFFGPGTRLTVL.

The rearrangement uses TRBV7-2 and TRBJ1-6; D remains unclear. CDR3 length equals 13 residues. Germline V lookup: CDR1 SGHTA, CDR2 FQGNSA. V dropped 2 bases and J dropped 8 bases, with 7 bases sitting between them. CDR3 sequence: CASSLITDSPLHF. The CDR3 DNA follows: TGTGCCAGCAGCTTAATCACGGATTCACCCCTCCACTTT.

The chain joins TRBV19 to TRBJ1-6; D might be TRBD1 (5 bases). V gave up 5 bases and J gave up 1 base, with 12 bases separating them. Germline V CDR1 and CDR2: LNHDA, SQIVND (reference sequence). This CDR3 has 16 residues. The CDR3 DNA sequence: TGTGCCAGTAGTGGCCCCGGGGGATCCTATAATTCACCCCTCCACTTT. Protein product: CASSGPGGSYNSPLHF.

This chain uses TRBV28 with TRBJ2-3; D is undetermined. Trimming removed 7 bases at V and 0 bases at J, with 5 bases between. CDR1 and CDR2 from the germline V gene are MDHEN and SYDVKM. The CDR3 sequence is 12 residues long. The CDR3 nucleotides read TGTGCCAGCAAGGAGAGCACAGATACGCAGTATTTT. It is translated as CASKESTDTQYF.

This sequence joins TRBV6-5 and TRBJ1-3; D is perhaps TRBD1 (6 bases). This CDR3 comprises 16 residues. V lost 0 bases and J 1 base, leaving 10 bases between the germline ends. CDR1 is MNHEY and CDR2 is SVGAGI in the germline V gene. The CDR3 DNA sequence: TGTGCCAGCAGTTACTCGAGCCAGGGGTCTGGAAACACCATATATTTT. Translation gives CASSYSSQGSGNTIYF.

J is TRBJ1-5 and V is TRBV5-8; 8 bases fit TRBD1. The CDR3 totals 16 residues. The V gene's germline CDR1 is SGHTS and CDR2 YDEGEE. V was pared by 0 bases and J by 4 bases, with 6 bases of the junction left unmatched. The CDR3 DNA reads TGTGCCAGCAGCTTGGTAAGACAGGGGCCAAATCAGCCCCAGCATTTT. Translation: CASSLVRQGPNQPQHF. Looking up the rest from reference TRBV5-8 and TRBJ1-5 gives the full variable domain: EAGVTQSPTHLIKTRGQQATLRCSPISGHTSVYWYQQALGLGLQFLLWYDEGEERNRGNFPPRFSGRQFPNYSSELNVNALELEDSALYLCASSLVRQGPNQPQHFGDGTRLSIL.

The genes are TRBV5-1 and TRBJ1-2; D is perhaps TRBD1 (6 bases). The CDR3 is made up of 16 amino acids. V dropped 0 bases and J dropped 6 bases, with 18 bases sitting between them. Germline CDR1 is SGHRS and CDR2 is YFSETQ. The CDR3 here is CASSLDGWQGRHGYTF. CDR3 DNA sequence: TGCGCCAGCAGCTTGGATGGTTGGCAGGGGCGGCATGGCTACACCTTC.

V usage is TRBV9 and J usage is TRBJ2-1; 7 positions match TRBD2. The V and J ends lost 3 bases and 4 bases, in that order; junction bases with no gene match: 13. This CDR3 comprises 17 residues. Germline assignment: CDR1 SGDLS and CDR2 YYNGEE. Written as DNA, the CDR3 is TGTGCCAGCAGCGCGTCCCGGGGGGATCATCCATACAATGAGCAGTTCTTC. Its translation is CASSASRGDHPYNEQFF.

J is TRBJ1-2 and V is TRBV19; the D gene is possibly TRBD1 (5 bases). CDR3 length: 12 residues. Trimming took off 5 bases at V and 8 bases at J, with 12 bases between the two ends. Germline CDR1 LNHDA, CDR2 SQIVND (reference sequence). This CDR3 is CASSVGQDGYTF. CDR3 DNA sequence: TGTGCCAGTAGTGTGGGGCAGGACGGCTACACCTTC.

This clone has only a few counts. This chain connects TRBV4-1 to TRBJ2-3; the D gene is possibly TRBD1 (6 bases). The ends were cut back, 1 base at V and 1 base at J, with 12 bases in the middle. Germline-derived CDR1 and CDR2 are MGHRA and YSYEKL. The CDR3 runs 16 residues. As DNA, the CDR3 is TGCGCCAGCAGCCAAGGCAAGGACAGACGCACAGATACGCAGTATTTT. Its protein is CASSQGKDRRTDTQYF.

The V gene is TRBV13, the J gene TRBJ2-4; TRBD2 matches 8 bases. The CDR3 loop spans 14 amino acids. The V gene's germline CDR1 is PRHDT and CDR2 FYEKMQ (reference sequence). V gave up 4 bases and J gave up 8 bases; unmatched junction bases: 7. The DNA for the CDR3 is TGTGCCAGCAGCTCCGAGCGGGAGTTGGACATTCAGTACTTC. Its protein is CASSSERELDIQYF.

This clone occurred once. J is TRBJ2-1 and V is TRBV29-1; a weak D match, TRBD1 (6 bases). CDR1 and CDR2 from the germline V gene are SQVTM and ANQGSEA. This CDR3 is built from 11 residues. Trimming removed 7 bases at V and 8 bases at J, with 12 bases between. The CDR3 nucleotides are TGCAGCGGGGACACCTTTGATGAGCAGTTCTTC. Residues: CSGDTFDEQFF.

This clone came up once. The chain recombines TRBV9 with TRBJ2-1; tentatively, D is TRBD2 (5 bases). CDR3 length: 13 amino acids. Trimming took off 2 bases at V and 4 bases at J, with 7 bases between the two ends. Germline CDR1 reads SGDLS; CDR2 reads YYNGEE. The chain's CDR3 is CASSVGEYNEQFF. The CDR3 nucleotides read TGTGCCAGCAGCGTTGGGGAGTACAATGAGCAGTTCTTC. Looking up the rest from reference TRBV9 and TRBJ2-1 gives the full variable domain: DSGVTQTPKHLITATGQRVTLRCSPRSGDLSVYWYQQSLDQGLQFLIQYYNGEERAKGNILERFSAQQFPDLHSELNLSSLELGDSALYFCASSVGEYNEQFFGPGTRLTVL.

CDR3 loop: CASSPGGLGSEQYF. Here the CDR3 DNA reads TGTGCCAGCAGCCCCGGAGGATTGGGGAGCGAGCAGTACTTC. The chain recombines TRBV9 with TRBJ2-7, with a weak D call TRBD2 (5 bases). The CDR3 has 14 residues. Trimming removed 4 bases at V and 6 bases at J, with 17 bases between. CDR1 is SGDLS, CDR2 YYNGEE, per germline.

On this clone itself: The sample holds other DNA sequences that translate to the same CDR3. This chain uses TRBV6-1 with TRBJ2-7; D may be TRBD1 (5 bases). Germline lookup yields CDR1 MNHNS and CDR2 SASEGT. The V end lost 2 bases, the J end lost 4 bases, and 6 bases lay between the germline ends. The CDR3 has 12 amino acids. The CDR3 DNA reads TGTGCCAGCAGTGAAAGGGGATACGAGCAGTACTTC. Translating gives CASSERGYEQYF.

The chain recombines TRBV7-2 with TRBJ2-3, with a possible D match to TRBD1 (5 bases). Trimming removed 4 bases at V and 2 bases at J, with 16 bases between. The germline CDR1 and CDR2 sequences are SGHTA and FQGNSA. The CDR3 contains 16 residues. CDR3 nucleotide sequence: TGTGCCAGCAGCTCCCTAGGGGTATACACCACAGATACGCAGTATTTT. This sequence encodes CASSSLGVYTTDTQYF.

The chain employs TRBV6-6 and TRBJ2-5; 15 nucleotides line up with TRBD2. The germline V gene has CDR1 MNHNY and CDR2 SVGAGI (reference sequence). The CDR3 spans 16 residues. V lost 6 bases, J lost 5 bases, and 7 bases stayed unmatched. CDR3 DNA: TGTGCCAGCAGCCCGGGACTAGCGGGGGGTGGGGAGACCCAGTACTTC. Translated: CASSPGLAGGGETQYF.

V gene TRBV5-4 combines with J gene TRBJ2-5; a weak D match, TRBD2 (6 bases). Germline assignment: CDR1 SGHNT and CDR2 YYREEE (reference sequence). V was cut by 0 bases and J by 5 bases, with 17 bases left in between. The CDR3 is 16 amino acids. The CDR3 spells CASSLGSSWRGETQYF. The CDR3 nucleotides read TGTGCCAGCAGCTTGGGTAGTTCGTGGAGGGGCGAGACCCAGTACTTC. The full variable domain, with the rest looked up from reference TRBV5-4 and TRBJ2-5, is ETGVTQSPTHLIKTRGQQVTLRCSSQSGHNTVSWYQQALGQGPQFIFQYYREEENGRGNFPPRFSGLQFPNYSSELNVNALELDDSALYLCASSLGSSWRGETQYFGPGTRLLVL.

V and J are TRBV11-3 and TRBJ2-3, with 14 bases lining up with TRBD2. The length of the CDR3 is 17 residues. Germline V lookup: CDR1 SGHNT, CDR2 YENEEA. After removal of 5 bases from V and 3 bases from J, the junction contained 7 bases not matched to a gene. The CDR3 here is CASSPGTSGGVTDTQYF. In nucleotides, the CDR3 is TGTGCCAGCAGCCCTGGGACTAGCGGGGGTGTTACAGATACGCAGTATTTT.

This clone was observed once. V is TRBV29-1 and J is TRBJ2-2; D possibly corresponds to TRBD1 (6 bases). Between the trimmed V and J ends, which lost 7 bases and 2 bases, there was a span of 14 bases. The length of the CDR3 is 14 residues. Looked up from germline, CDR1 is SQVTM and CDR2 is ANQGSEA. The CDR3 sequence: CSGTTGLNTGELFF. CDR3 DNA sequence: TGCAGCGGAACTACAGGGTTAAACACCGGGGAGCTGTTTTTT.

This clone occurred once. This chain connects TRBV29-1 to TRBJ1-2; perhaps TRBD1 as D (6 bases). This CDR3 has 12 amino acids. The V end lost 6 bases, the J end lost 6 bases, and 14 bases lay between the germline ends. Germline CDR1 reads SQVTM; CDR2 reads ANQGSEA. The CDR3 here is CSVDRRPNGYTF. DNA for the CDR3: TGCAGCGTAGACAGGCGTCCAAATGGCTACACCTTC.

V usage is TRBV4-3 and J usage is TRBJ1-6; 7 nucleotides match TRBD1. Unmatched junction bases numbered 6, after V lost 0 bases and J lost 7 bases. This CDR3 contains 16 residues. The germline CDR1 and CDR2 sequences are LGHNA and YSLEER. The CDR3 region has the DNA TGCGCCAGCAGCCAAGAGGGGGGACAGCTAAATTCACCCCTCCACTTT. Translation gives CASSQEGGQLNSPLHF.